These 23 T cell receptor beta chains were sequenced from one sample in a study of T cell clonotyping in hematopoietic cell transplantation. Sequencing used immunoSEQ multiplex PCR; TCRdb keeps in-frame clones, though not all of them. The profile covers roughly 44,000 clones, with approximately 95% appearing a single time and approximately 0.9% taken by the ten largest. Sequenced material: peripheral blood mononuclear cells. These receptors came from a man aged 25 to 40 in good health. Some clones in this sample may be carry-over from other donors' samples.

The chain recombines TRBV15 with TRBJ2-5; 7 bases are a match to TRBD1. V gave up 0 bases and J gave up 3 bases; unmatched junction bases: 1. The germline CDR1 and CDR2 sequences are LNHNV and YYDKDF (reference sequence). The CDR3 runs to 14 residues. The CDR3 sequence: CATSREDREETQYF. The CDR3 DNA sequence: TGTGCCACCAGCAGAGAAGACAGGGAAGAGACCCAGTACTTC.

The rearrangement joins TRBV4-1 to TRBJ1-2, with 7 bases identical to TRBD1. The CDR3 runs 16 residues. Germline CDR1 MGHRA, CDR2 YSYEKL. V gave up 1 base and J gave up 4 bases; unmatched junction bases: 9. The CDR3: CASSQGEGAAIYGYTF. In DNA form, the CDR3 reads TGCGCCAGCAGCCAAGGTGAGGGGGCCGCAATCTATGGCTACACCTTC.

V usage is TRBV23-1 and J usage is TRBJ1-5; D possibly corresponds to TRBD1 (5 bases). TRBV23-1 carries the ORF label, with uncertain function. V shed 0 bases and J shed 3 bases, with 12 bases lying between them. The CDR3 length is 16 residues. CDR3 nucleotides: TGCGCCAGCAGTCAATCAGGGGTGCTAAACAATCAGCCCCAGCATTTT. Residues: CASSQSGVLNNQPQHF.

The J gene is TRBJ2-2, the V gene TRBV29-1, with D possibly called TRBD1 or TRBD2 (5 bases each). The CDR3 runs 13 residues. V was shortened by 6 bases and J by 4 bases, with 12 bases between the two germline ends. Germline V gene sequence: CDR1 SQVTM, CDR2 ANQGSEA. The CDR3 DNA follows: TGCAGCGTCCTCCGGGACCGCACCGGGGAGCTGTTTTTT. Translating it yields CSVLRDRTGELFF.

The rearrangement uses TRBV19 and TRBJ2-1; no clear D gene. CDR1 is LNHDA and CDR2 is SQIVND in the germline V gene (reference sequence). Trimming removed 0 bases from V and 7 bases from J, with 7 bases in between. The CDR3 runs 13 residues. CDR3 nucleotides: TGTGCCAGTAGTATAGATGCTGAAAATGAGCAGTTCTTC. Amino acids: CASSIDAENEQFF. The variable domain in full, completed from reference TRBV19 and TRBJ2-1, reads DGGITQSPKYLFRKEGQNVTLSCEQNLNHDAMYWYRQDPGQGLRLIYYSQIVNDFQKGDIAEGYSVSREKKESFPLTVTSAQKNPTAFYLCASSIDAENEQFFGPGTRLTVL.

This chain links TRBV25-1 with TRBJ2-7, with a weak D call TRBD1 (6 bases). The germline gives CDR1 MGHDK, CDR2 SYGVNS. CDR3 size: 15 residues. V gave up 5 bases and J gave up 0 bases, with 14 bases separating them. CDR3 DNA sequence: TGTGCCAGCAGTCCCACAGGGACCCTCTCCTACGAGCAGTACTTC. Its translation is CASSPTGTLSYEQYF.

This clone was observed a single time. This chain links TRBV11-2 with TRBJ2-7; unclear D gene. The V end lost 6 bases, the J end lost 5 bases, and 17 bases lay between the germline ends. Per germline, CDR1 SGHAT and CDR2 FQNNGV. This CDR3 region has 14 residues. The CDR3 is CASSRFTRFDEQYF. The CDR3, as DNA: TGTGCCAGCAGTCGTTTCACCCGTTTTGACGAGCAGTACTTC.

The gene calls are TRBV7-9 and TRBJ2-2; 10 bases match TRBD1. The germline CDR1 and CDR2 sequences are SEHNR and FQNEAQ (reference sequence). This CDR3 contains 17 residues. The junction had 9 bases not matched to a gene; V was cut back by 6 bases and J by 2 bases. CDR3 amino acids: CASRTSTGGQNTGELFF. In nucleotides, the CDR3 is TGTGCCAGCAGAACCTCGACAGGGGGCCAAAACACCGGGGAGCTGTTTTTT.

The rearrangement links TRBV4-1 to TRBJ1-1; no definite D call. CDR1 is MGHRA and CDR2 is YSYEKL in the germline V gene. CDR3 length: 15 residues. Deletions cut 5 bases from V and 4 bases from J, with 17 bases between. The CDR3 region is CASSFDGGVSTEAFF. In nucleotides, the CDR3 is TGCGCCAGCAGCTTCGACGGCGGGGTTAGCACTGAAGCTTTCTTT.

About this clone: The limits of the CDR3 on the DNA are not certain, so only TCRdb's listed CDR3 is given. The chain recombines TRBV2 with TRBJ2-3. Termini included, the CDR3 measures 15 amino acids. CDR1 is SNHLY and CDR2 is FYNNEI in the germline V gene. The CDR3 region is CASSTSGAGTDTQYF.

V is TRBV5-1 and J is TRBJ2-7, with 8 bases fitting TRBD1. The CDR3 has 16 residues. The germline V gene has CDR1 SGHRS and CDR2 YFSETQ. The junction had 11 bases not matched to a gene; V was cut back by 2 bases and J by 4 bases. CDR3 nucleotide sequence: TGCGCCAGCAGCTTAACACTAGGACAGGGCAGGTACGAGCAGTACTTC. Protein sequence: CASSLTLGQGRYEQYF.

V and J are TRBV7-2 and TRBJ2-7; D is ambiguous. Per germline, CDR1 SGHTA and CDR2 FQGNSA. The CDR3 spans 16 residues. Trimming took 6 bases from V and 0 from J, leaving 18 bases between them. CDR3 DNA: TGTGCCAGCAGGTCCGGTTCTGGTTCGGCCTCCTACGAGCAGTACTTC. Protein sequence: CASRSGSGSASYEQYF.

The chain couples TRBV28 to TRBJ1-2; 8 positions agree with TRBD1. The germline gives CDR1 MDHEN, CDR2 SYDVKM. There are 12 residues in the CDR3. V trimming: 6 bases; J trimming: 8 bases; junction bases outside the gene matches: 5. The CDR3 coding sequence is TGTGCCAGCAGCACAGGGGGTTGGGGCTACACCTTC. It is translated as CASSTGGWGYTF.

V gene TRBV11-2 combines with J gene TRBJ1-5; the match to TRBD1 covers 8 bases. CDR1 is SGHAT and CDR2 is FQNNGV in the germline V gene. Unmatched junction bases numbered 9, after V lost 1 base and J lost 10 bases. This CDR3 is 15 amino acids long. The CDR3 loop is CASSLAGQGRTPQHF. CDR3 DNA: TGTGCCAGCAGCTTAGCAGGACAGGGACGAACCCCCCAGCATTTT.

J is TRBJ2-3 and V is TRBV7-8; possibly TRBD1 for D (6 bases). The CDR3 sequence is 14 residues long. CDR1 is SGHVS and CDR2 is FQNEAQ in the germline V gene. V was cut by 8 bases and J by 3 bases, with 15 bases left in between. The CDR3 region is CASGTGTSTDTQYF. The CDR3 nucleotides read TGTGCCAGCGGAACCGGGACAAGTACAGATACGCAGTATTTT.

This rearrangement joins TRBV7-2 to TRBJ2-2; D unresolved. The CDR3 length is 13 residues. Germline V gene lookup returns CDR1 SGHTA and CDR2 FQGNSA. Trimming took 6 bases from V and 7 from J, leaving 12 bases between them. The CDR3 region has the DNA TGTGCCAGCAGAAAAGTAGGCAACGGGGAGCTGTTTTTT. Protein sequence: CASRKVGNGELFF.

The chain recombines TRBV6-5 with TRBJ1-2; TRBD1 aligns across 9 bases. Unmatched junction bases numbered 5, after V lost 6 bases and J lost 3 bases. Germline V gives CDR1 MNHEY, CDR2 SVGAGI. The length of the CDR3 is 14 residues. The CDR3 nucleotides read TGTGCCAGCAGGGGGACAGGGAGTCACTATGGCTACACCTTC. Its translation is CASRGTGSHYGYTF.

V gene TRBV6-1 combines with J gene TRBJ1-5; possible D gene TRBD1, 6 bases. Germline V gene sequence: CDR1 MNHNS, CDR2 SASEGT. This CDR3 is built from 17 residues. The V gene lost 2 bases and the J gene lost 3 bases, with 17 bases spanning the gap. The DNA for the CDR3 is TGTGCCAGCAGTGAACCGCGGGAGGGGGTAGCCAATCAGCCCCAGCATTTT. Protein product: CASSEPREGVANQPQHF.

The J gene is TRBJ1-3, the V gene TRBV6-6, with 8 bases that match TRBD1. After removal of 10 bases from V and 0 bases from J, the junction contained 11 bases not matched to a gene. This CDR3 contains 16 residues. Germline CDR1 is MNHNY and CDR2 is SVGAGI (reference sequence). The CDR3 region has the DNA TGTGCCATCCGGAGGGGACAGGAAATCTCTGGAAACACCATATATTTT. Translated: CAIRRGQEISGNTIYF.

This clone showed up just once. The chain combines TRBV2 with TRBJ2-3; D is undetermined. V lost 2 bases, J lost 2 bases, and 5 bases lay in between. The CDR3 extends over 13 amino acids. Germline V gene lookup returns CDR1 SNHLY and CDR2 FYNNEI. DNA of the CDR3: TGTGCCAGCAGTGAACCGCACACAGATACGCAGTATTTT. Translation gives CASSEPHTDTQYF.

V is TRBV30 and J is TRBJ2-2, with D perhaps TRBD1 (7 bases). The V gene lost 5 bases and the J gene lost 13 bases, with 26 bases spanning the gap. The CDR3 covers 15 residues. Germline CDR1 reads GTSNPN; CDR2 reads SVGIG (reference sequence). The CDR3 DNA reads TGTGCCTGGGGCCCAGGGGGGACAGCCATCGACAGGCTGTTTTTT. Amino acids: CAWGPGGTAIDRLFF.

V and J are TRBV19 and TRBJ1-5; the D is unclear. This CDR3 is 15 amino acids long. V was trimmed by 2 bases and J by 3 bases, leaving 11 bases between them. Germline V gives CDR1 LNHDA, CDR2 SQIVND (reference sequence). CDR3 DNA sequence: TGTGCCAGTAGTATATATCTGACTCCCAATCAGCCCCAGCATTTT. This translates into CASSIYLTPNQPQHF.

This clone was seen a handful of times. The chain carries TRBV5-6 and TRBJ1-1, with D perhaps matching TRBD1 (5 bases). CDR1 and CDR2 (germline): SGHDT, YYEEEE. Trimming stripped 3 bases from V and 1 base from J, with 10 bases between. This CDR3 is 14 amino acids long. As DNA, the CDR3 is TGTGCCAGCAGCTGGGGCACGAAGAACACTGAAGCTTTCTTT. Translated: CASSWGTKNTEAFF.